A single sample gave rise to the 28 T cell receptor beta chains below, sequenced in a study of a mutant IDH1 vaccine in newly diagnosed glioma. The time point: week 23, last vaccination. The investigators gave 300 ug of mutant IDH1 20-mer peptide in each vaccine dose, together with topical imiquimod. Using immunoSEQ multiplex PCR, the repertoire was profiled, and TCRdb retains in-frame clones only, with some absent. This table has fewer than 30,000 clones, more than 70% appearing once. Their antigens remain unidentified. This material consisted of PBMCs, taken from a glioma patient whose treatment included an IDH1 peptide vaccine. These TCRs come from a woman aged 18-29 years with glioma.

The genes are TRBV5-6 and TRBJ1-6; D gene unclear. The CDR3 loop spans 14 amino acids. Germline assignment: CDR1 SGHDT and CDR2 YYEEEE. The V end was cut by 1 base, the J end by 7 bases, with 9 bases between. The CDR3 reads CASSLRSPNSPLHF. CDR3 coding DNA: TGTGCCAGCAGCTTGCGGTCGCCGAATTCACCCCTCCACTTT.

The rearrangement joins TRBV27 to TRBJ2-1; no clear D. The V end was cut by 0 bases, the J end by 2 bases, with 11 bases between. The V gene's germline CDR1 is MNHEY and CDR2 SMNVEV (reference sequence). This CDR3 comprises 16 residues. The CDR3 spells CASSLSITETYNEQFF. CDR3 in DNA: TGTGCCAGCAGTTTATCGATTACCGAGACCTACAATGAGCAGTTCTTC.

This clone showed up just a few times. The gene calls are TRBV30 and TRBJ1-6; D unclear. V shed 0 bases and J shed 0 bases, with 9 bases lying between them. This CDR3 has 16 amino acids. Germline assignment: CDR1 GTSNPN and CDR2 SVGIG (reference sequence). CDR3 amino acids: CAWSVLAFSYNSPLHF. The CDR3, as DNA: TGTGCCTGGAGTGTATTGGCTTTCTCCTATAATTCACCCCTCCACTTT.

In this sample, this clone turned up once. The chain combines TRBV28 with TRBJ1-6; the D is unclear. V dropped 1 base and J dropped 12 bases, with 10 bases sitting between them. CDR1 and CDR2 from the germline V gene are MDHEN and SYDVKM. CDR3 length equals 13 residues. In DNA, the CDR3 is TGTGCCAGCAGTTTATCGAATGTGAGACCCCTCCACTTT. Translated: CASSLSNVRPLHF. The full variable domain, with the rest looked up from reference TRBV28 and TRBJ1-6, is DVKVTQSSRYLVKRTGEKVFLECVQDMDHENMFWYRQDPGLGLRLIYFSYDVKMKEKGDIPEGYSVSREKKERFSLILESASTNQTSMYLCASSLSNVRPLHFGNGTRLTVT.

The gene calls are TRBV28 and TRBJ1-4; D is ambiguous. The CDR3 spans 20 residues. Germline V lookup: CDR1 MDHEN, CDR2 SYDVKM. Trimming took off 3 bases at V and 8 bases at J, with 31 bases between the two ends. The CDR3 bases are TGTGCCAGCAGTTTCCCGGCGTCTGGAAGCAAACACTCTCCTCGGGAAAAACTGTTTTTT. Translating gives CASSFPASGSKHSPREKLFF. The whole variable domain, remainder taken from reference TRBV28 and TRBJ1-4, is DVKVTQSSRYLVKRTGEKVFLECVQDMDHENMFWYRQDPGLGLRLIYFSYDVKMKEKGDIPEGYSVSREKKERFSLILESASTNQTSMYLCASSFPASGSKHSPREKLFFGSGTQLSVL.

V gene TRBV19 combines with J gene TRBJ1-1; D uncertain. Germline CDR1 reads LNHDA; CDR2 reads SQIVND (reference sequence). Deletions cut 8 bases from V and 7 bases from J, with 14 bases between. This CDR3 comprises 12 residues. The CDR3 DNA follows: TGTGCCAGTGCAGGACGGTGGGATGAAGCTTTCTTT. This sequence encodes CASAGRWDEAFF.

The gene calls are TRBV6-1 and TRBJ1-1, with D possibly matching TRBD1 (5 bases). Trimming shortened V by 10 bases and J by 3 bases, and 9 bases separated the two germline ends. CDR1 and CDR2 from the germline V gene are MNHNS and SASEGT. CDR3 length: 11 amino acids. CDR3 protein: CATRQYTEAFF. The DNA of the CDR3 is TGTGCCACCAGACAGTACACTGAAGCTTTCTTT.

The chain has TRBV6-1 and TRBJ1-2; D remains ambiguous. Germline CDR1 is MNHNS and CDR2 is SASEGT. The CDR3 contains 11 residues. V lost 0 bases to trimming and J lost 11 bases, with 7 bases between them. The CDR3 here is CASSEAQAYTF. The CDR3 nucleotides are TGTGCCAGCAGTGAAGCTCAGGCGTACACCTTC.

This chain uses TRBV7-2 with TRBJ2-5; D tentatively fits TRBD1 or TRBD2 (5 bases each). Germline CDR1 is SGHTA and CDR2 is FQGNSA. V lost 5 bases to trimming and J lost 2 bases, with 9 bases between them. The CDR3 is 13 residues long. In DNA form, the CDR3 reads TGTGCCAGCAGCCTTGGGACGCAAGAGACCCAGTACTTC. As protein: CASSLGTQETQYF.

This rearrangement joins TRBV15 to TRBJ1-2; TRBD1 aligns across 9 bases. V was clipped by 3 bases and J by 2 bases; unmatched bases: 7. Germline CDR1 LNHNV, CDR2 YYDKDF (reference sequence). The CDR3 runs 16 residues. The CDR3 spells CATSSGQGTGNYGYTF. The CDR3 bases are TGTGCCACCAGCAGCGGACAGGGGACTGGGAACTATGGCTACACCTTC.

The rearrangement joins TRBV9 to TRBJ2-6; tentatively, D is TRBD2 (5 bases). The ends were cut back, 3 bases at V and 2 bases at J, with 9 bases in the middle. Germline lookup yields CDR1 SGDLS and CDR2 YYNGEE. The CDR3 runs to 15 residues. The CDR3 here is CASSGTGTGANVLTF. The CDR3 DNA is TGTGCCAGCAGCGGGACGGGGACTGGGGCCAACGTCCTGACTTTC.

The chain carries TRBV27 and TRBJ1-6; D gene ambiguous. Per the germline V gene, CDR1 is MNHEY and CDR2 is SMNVEV (reference sequence). Trimming shortened V by 4 bases and J by 1 base, and 23 bases separated the two germline ends. This CDR3 spans 20 amino acids. The CDR3 sequence: CASSSTAPSPWRSYNSPLHF. DNA of the CDR3: TGTGCCAGCAGTTCTACCGCCCCGTCCCCATGGAGGTCCTATAATTCACCCCTCCACTTT.

The rearrangement uses TRBV30 and TRBJ1-5, with 8 bases identical to TRBD1. V dropped 4 bases and J dropped 2; count of bases not matched to a gene: 1. Germline values: CDR1 GTSNPN, CDR2 SVGIG (reference sequence). The CDR3 has 13 amino acids. Here the CDR3 reads CAWKGQGNQPQHF. In nucleotides, the CDR3 is TGTGCCTGGAAGGGACAGGGCAATCAGCCCCAGCATTTT. Together with reference TRBV30 and TRBJ1-5, the CDR3 gives the full variable domain: SQTIHQWPATLVQPVGSPLSLECTVEGTSNPNLYWYRQAAGRGLQLLFYSVGIGQISSEVPQNLSASRPQDRQFILSSKKLLLSDSGFYLCAWKGQGNQPQHFGDGTRLSIL.

The CDR3 region is CASSFRWEHSYEQYF. In DNA, the CDR3 is TGCGCCAGCAGCTTTAGGTGGGAACACTCCTACGAGCAGTACTTC. This chain links TRBV5-1 with TRBJ2-7; no reliable D call. The CDR3 consists of 15 residues. Trimming removed 2 bases at V and 0 bases at J, with 12 bases between. Germline CDR1 reads SGHRS; CDR2 reads YFSETQ. The whole variable domain, filled in from reference TRBV5-1 and TRBJ2-7, reads KAGVTQTPRYLIKTRGQQVTLSCSPISGHRSVSWYQQTPGQGLQFLFEYFSETQRNKGNFPGRFSGRQFSNSRSEMNVSTLELGDSALYLCASSFRWEHSYEQYFGPGTRLTVT.

The gene calls are TRBV5-1 and TRBJ1-1; 8 bases map to TRBD1. V lost 0 bases, J lost 0 bases, and 7 bases stayed unmatched. Germline loops: CDR1 SGHRS, CDR2 YFSETQ. CDR3 length: 17 residues. The CDR3 is CASSLEVPGGLNTEAFF. The DNA for the CDR3 is TGCGCCAGCAGCTTGGAGGTGCCAGGGGGCTTGAACACTGAAGCTTTCTTT.

The chain has TRBV5-6 and TRBJ1-1; D is perhaps TRBD1 (6 bases). Trimming removed 3 bases from V and 0 bases from J, with 12 bases in between. Germline values: CDR1 SGHDT, CDR2 YYEEEE. The CDR3 runs 15 residues. CDR3 nucleotide sequence: TGTGCCAGCAGCTGGCGGACAGCAATGAACACTGAAGCTTTCTTT. Protein: CASSWRTAMNTEAFF. Drawing the rest from reference TRBV5-6 and TRBJ1-1, the complete variable domain is DAGVTQSPTHLIKTRGQQVTLRCSPKSGHDTVSWYQQALGQGPQFIFQYYEEEERQRGNFPDRFSGHQFPNYSSELNVNALLLGDSALYLCASSWRTAMNTEAFFGQGTRLTVV.

In regard to this clone: The junction departs from the called germline gene at one end, perhaps through a read error. The V gene is TRBV11-3, the J gene TRBJ1-1, with D unclear. The CDR3 length is 11 residues. The germline gives CDR1 SGHNT, CDR2 YENEEA. The CDR3 sequence is CASTLNTEAFF. CDR3 DNA sequence: TGTGCCAGCACCTTAAACACTGAAGCTTTCTTT.

The chain couples TRBV19 to TRBJ1-4; 9 bases fit TRBD1. The CDR3 length is 14 residues. Germline trimming cut 6 bases from V and 8 bases from J; bases unmatched to any gene: 7. In germline, CDR1 is LNHDA, CDR2 SQIVND (reference sequence). The CDR3 DNA reads as TGTGCCAGTAGGACGGGACAGGGATCAGAAAAACTGTTTTTT. Its translation: CASRTGQGSEKLFF.

The chain recombines TRBV7-9 with TRBJ2-7, with D uncertain. The germline V gene encodes CDR1 SEHNR and CDR2 FQNEAQ (reference sequence). This CDR3 is built from 11 residues. V was pared by 3 bases and J by 4 bases, with 4 bases between. In DNA, the CDR3 is TGTGCCAGCAGCTTGGAATACGAGCAGTACTTC. Encoded protein: CASSLEYEQYF.

The V call is TRBV7-2, the J call TRBJ2-7; 7 positions agree with TRBD1. The germline CDR1 and CDR2 sequences are SGHTA and FQGNSA. V gave up 5 bases and J gave up 1 base; unmatched junction bases: 5. The CDR3 is 14 amino acids. CDR3: CASSPNRGSYEQYF. In DNA, the CDR3 is TGTGCCAGCAGCCCTAACAGGGGTTCCTACGAGCAGTACTTC.

The chain recombines TRBV10-3 with TRBJ1-1; TRBD1 agrees at 7 bases. The CDR3 has 14 residues. Per the germline V gene, CDR1 is ENHRY and CDR2 is SYGVKD. V was clipped by 2 bases and J by 6 bases; unmatched bases: 6. The CDR3 loop is CAISEGTGVAEAFF. The CDR3 bases are TGTGCCATCAGTGAGGGCACAGGGGTAGCTGAAGCTTTCTTT.

The chain has TRBV7-2 and TRBJ2-7, with no clear D. The CDR3 contains 11 residues. Germline V gene sequence: CDR1 SGHTA, CDR2 FQGNSA. Trimming removed 3 bases from V and 6 bases from J, with 6 bases in between. Here the CDR3 reads CASSLWGEQYF. CDR3 bases: TGTGCCAGCAGCTTGTGGGGCGAGCAGTACTTC.

The chain links TRBV5-1 to TRBJ2-5, with 12 positions matching TRBD2. CDR3 size: 16 residues. V lost 4 bases and J lost 0; bases outside the gene matches: 4. Germline loops: CDR1 SGHRS, CDR2 YFSETQ. CDR3 amino acids: CASSIGLAGYQETQYF. The CDR3 DNA reads TGCGCCAGCAGCATTGGACTAGCGGGGTACCAAGAGACCCAGTACTTC.

The chain uses TRBV19 and TRBJ1-2; 9 bases fit TRBD1. V gave up 0 bases and J gave up 1 base; unmatched junction bases: 3. The germline gives CDR1 LNHDA, CDR2 SQIVND (reference sequence). The CDR3 is 16 residues long. CDR3 nucleotide sequence: TGTGCCAGTAGTATAGAGACAGGGGGAATTAACTATGGCTACACCTTC. As protein: CASSIETGGINYGYTF.

The sample holds a few counts of this clone. This CDR3 reads CASSILVTPRGTREQYF. DNA for the CDR3: TGTGCCAGTAGTATTCTTGTAACCCCCAGGGGGACTAGGGAGCAGTACTTC. V and J are TRBV19 and TRBJ2-7, with D possibly matching TRBD2 (8 bases). Germline V gene sequence: CDR1 LNHDA, CDR2 SQIVND (reference sequence). V gave up 3 bases and J gave up 7 bases, with 25 bases separating them. The CDR3 is 17 residues long.

This clone appeared a single time. The rearrangement joins TRBV7-8 to TRBJ2-2; tentatively, D is TRBD2 (7 bases). This CDR3 is 16 amino acids long. Germline CDR1 reads SGHVS; CDR2 reads FQNEAQ. Trimming pared 5 bases from V and 3 bases from J, leaving 16 bases between. CDR3 protein: CASSTAGQLHTGELFF. CDR3 nucleotides: TGTGCCAGCAGCACAGCGGGACAATTACACACCGGGGAGCTGTTTTTT. The full variable domain, with the rest looked up from reference TRBV7-8 and TRBJ2-2, is GAGVSQSPRYKVAKRGQDVALRCDPISGHVSLFWYQQALGQGPEFLTYFQNEAQLDKSGLPSDRFFAERPEGSVSTLKIQRTQQEDSAVYLCASSTAGQLHTGELFFGEGSRLTVL.

This CDR3 reads CASRTGGSGNEQFF. CDR3 DNA sequence: TGTGCCAGCAGGACAGGGGGTTCGGGAAATGAGCAGTTCTTC. The chain employs TRBV27 and TRBJ2-1, with 9 bases aligning to TRBD1. V was clipped by 6 bases and J by 7 bases; unmatched bases: 7. This CDR3 comprises 14 residues. Per germline, CDR1 MNHEY and CDR2 SMNVEV (reference sequence).

In DNA form, the CDR3 reads TGCAGCGTTGTGGGGAGGGGGGACAAAGCCTACGAGCAGTACTTC. Protein sequence: CSVVGRGDKAYEQYF. V and J are TRBV29-1 and TRBJ2-7; D may be TRBD2 (7 bases). CDR1 is SQVTM and CDR2 is ANQGSEA in the germline V gene. Trimming removed 4 bases from V and 2 bases from J, with 18 bases in between. There are 15 residues in the CDR3.